This TCR beta chain was identified in a study of identical twins. At least ten counts were recorded for this clonotype. MiXCR, applied by TCRdb to the 5' RACE reads, yields one record per CDR3 protein. Of 510,000 or so distinct CDR3 sequences in the sample, around 15% were seen once. Trimming stripped 4 bases from V and 0 bases from J, with 19 bases between. The CDR3 is 17 amino acids. The germline V gene has CDR1 SGHRS and CDR2 YFSETQ. These data were also filed under a second study, of yellow fever vaccine responses in identical twins. As that report states: Twins reportedly mounted vaccine T cell responses that seemed partly convergent, partly personalized.

The source is a young woman in good health. Sequenced: CD4+ T cells sorted from blood. The chain links TRBV5-1 to TRBJ1-2; tentatively, D is TRBD1 (5 bases). The CDR3 DNA follows: TGCGCCAGCAGCAGATACCGGGACCTCAAAGCTAACTATGGCTACACCTTC. The encoded protein is CASSRYRDLKANYGYTF.